This TCR beta chain was observed in a study of blood T cell repertoires in COVID-19. On the study more broadly: COVID-19 samples from acute and convalescent phases originated in the United States, Italy and Spain. The analysed material was cDNA or gDNA that came from T cells, B-cell-depleted T cells, or PBMCs.

In the source study's methods: How many nucleated cells were present was estimated from reference gene primer amplification. Sequencing was performed with immunoSEQ multiplex PCR; in TCRdb, only in-frame clones are kept and a portion is missing. V, J and clone size derive from that table, while D and trimming were established from the DNA sequence. The sample consists of over 120,000 clones, about nine tenths of them appearing once. This CDR3 has 17 amino acids. Losses at the gene ends were 4 bases for V and 5 bases for J; bases not matched to a gene: 13. The germline gives CDR1 SGHAT, CDR2 FQNNGV. This receptor was obtained from a human donor in a cohort sampled during active COVID-19. Sequencing was done on a sample of peripheral blood. This chain connects TRBV11-2 to TRBJ2-3, with TRBD2 identical over 9 bases. The CDR3 nucleotides read TGTGCCAGCAGCTCCCTTGCGCGGGGGGGGTTTTTAGATACGCAGTATTTT. Translating it yields CASSSLARGGFLDTQYF.